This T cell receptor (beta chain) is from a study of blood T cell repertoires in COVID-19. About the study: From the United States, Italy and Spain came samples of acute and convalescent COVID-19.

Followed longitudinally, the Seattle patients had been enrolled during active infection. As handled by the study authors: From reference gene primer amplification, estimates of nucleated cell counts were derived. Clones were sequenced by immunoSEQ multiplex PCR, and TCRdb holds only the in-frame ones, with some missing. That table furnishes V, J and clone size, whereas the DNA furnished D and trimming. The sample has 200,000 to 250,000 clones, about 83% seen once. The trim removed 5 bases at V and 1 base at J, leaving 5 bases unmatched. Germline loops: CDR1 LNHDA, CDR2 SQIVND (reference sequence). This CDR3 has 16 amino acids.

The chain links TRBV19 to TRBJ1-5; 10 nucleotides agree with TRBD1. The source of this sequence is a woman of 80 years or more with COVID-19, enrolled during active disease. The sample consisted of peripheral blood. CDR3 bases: TGTGCCAGTAGTCCCTGGACAGGGGGGAGCAATCAGCCCCAGCATTTT. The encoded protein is CASSPWTGGSNQPQHF.